One and the same sample provided the 18 T cell receptor beta chains below, sequenced in a study of T cell repertoires in cytomegalovirus infection. TCRdb re-called the reads through MiXCR, storing one row per CDR3 protein. The sample has around 310,000 distinct CDR3 sequences, 15% to 20% seen once. The sequenced sample consisted of PBMCs. These receptors were taken from a human donor in good health (CMV status not recorded). Some clones in this sample may be carry-over from other donors' samples.

The chain has TRBV11-2 and TRBJ2-3; 8 bases are shared with TRBD1. Germline assignment: CDR1 SGHAT and CDR2 FQNNGV. This CDR3 is 17 amino acids long. After removal of 1 base from V and 5 bases from J, the junction contained 11 bases not matched to a gene. CDR3 protein: CASSLAQGAQNRDTQYF. The CDR3 nucleotides are TGTGCCAGCAGCTTAGCGCAGGGGGCTCAAAACAGAGATACGCAGTATTTT.

This clonotype was seen a few times. The chain uses TRBV20-1 and TRBJ2-3; 15 bases are a match to TRBD2. CDR1 and CDR2 from the germline V gene are DFQATT and SNEGSKA (reference sequence). The CDR3 loop spans 17 amino acids. The V segment lost 2 bases and the J segment 0 bases; nucleotides outside the gene matches: 3. For the CDR3, the DNA is TGCAGTGCTAGAAGGACTAGCGGGGGGGGCAGCACAGATACGCAGTATTTT. Its protein is CSARRTSGGGSTDTQYF.

This chain connects TRBV19 to TRBJ2-1; TRBD1 might be the D (6 bases). This CDR3 comprises 16 residues. CDR1 and CDR2 (germline): LNHDA, SQIVND (reference sequence). The V and J ends lost 4 bases and 0 bases respectively, with 13 bases between them. Here the CDR3 DNA reads TGTGCCAGTAGTACACTTACAGGGAGCTCCTACAATGAGCAGTTCTTC. This translates into CASSTLTGSSYNEQFF. Full variable domain (outside the CDR3, taken from reference TRBV19 and TRBJ2-1): DGGITQSPKYLFRKEGQNVTLSCEQNLNHDAMYWYRQDPGQGLRLIYYSQIVNDFQKGDIAEGYSVSREKKESFPLTVTSAQKNPTAFYLCASSTLTGSSYNEQFFGPGTRLTVL.

Note on this clonotype: Sequence at one end of the junction differs from germline and may be a read error. The chain uses TRBV4-3 and TRBJ2-1; 9 nucleotides match TRBD2. The germline V gene has CDR1 LGHNA and CDR2 YSLEER. The CDR3 is 18 residues long. The CDR3 sequence is CANSQGASGATSYNEQFF. Written as DNA, the CDR3 is TGCGCCAACAGCCAAGGGGCTAGCGGGGCCACCTCCTACAATGAGCAGTTCTTC.

This clonotype turned up a few times. The chain uses TRBV28 and TRBJ1-1, with a possible D match to TRBD1 (6 bases). This CDR3 is built from 15 residues. Germline V gene sequence: CDR1 MDHEN, CDR2 SYDVKM. V was clipped by 1 base and J by 6 bases, with 15 bases between them. The CDR3 here is CASSLSYRELAEAFF. The CDR3 DNA is TGTGCCAGCAGTTTATCGTACAGGGAGTTGGCTGAAGCTTTCTTT.

In this sample, this clonotype turned up many times. The V call is TRBV28, the J call TRBJ1-4; D not certain. Germline-derived CDR1 and CDR2 are MDHEN and SYDVKM. The CDR3 runs 15 residues. The V end lost 2 bases, the J end lost 1 base, and 8 bases lay between the germline ends. This CDR3 is CASSLPGRTNEKLFF. In nucleotides, the CDR3 is TGTGCCAGCAGTTTACCGGGCCGAACTAATGAAAAACTGTTTTTT.

CDR3 sequence reads: CSASSGGYGYTF. CDR3 DNA: TGCAGTGCTAGCTCGGGGGGCTATGGCTACACCTTC. This rearrangement joins TRBV20-1 to TRBJ1-2; TRBD1 is a possible D gene (5 bases). The germline gives CDR1 DFQATT, CDR2 SNEGSKA (reference sequence). Trimming removed 3 bases from V and 4 bases from J, with 9 bases in between. This CDR3 has 12 residues.

This clonotype has at least ten counts. The V call is TRBV6-6, the J call TRBJ1-1, with D possibly TRBD1 on 5 matching bases. The ends were cut back, 2 bases at V and 8 bases at J, with 9 bases in the middle. The CDR3 totals 12 residues. From germline, CDR1 is MNHNY and CDR2 SVGAGI (reference sequence). The CDR3 sequence: CASSYPAGEAFF. As DNA, the CDR3 is TGTGCCAGCAGTTACCCGGCAGGGGAAGCTTTCTTT.

The genes are TRBV2 and TRBJ1-1, with TRBD1 matching over 8 bases. Germline CDR1 is SNHLY and CDR2 is FYNNEI. This CDR3 region has 17 residues. The V and J ends lost 3 bases and 1 base, in that order; junction bases with no gene match: 10. CDR3 bases: TGTGCCAGCAGTGAGGACAGGGAGGTTGGCGGGAACACTGAAGCTTTCTTT. Protein product: CASSEDREVGGNTEAFF.

Here the CDR3 DNA reads TGTGCCGAAGGAGGGGATATGAACACTGAAGCTTTCTTT. It specifies CAEGGDMNTEAFF. V usage is TRBV7-9 and J usage is TRBJ1-1, with a possible D match to TRBD1 (5 bases). The V end lost 11 bases, the J end lost 0 bases, and 13 bases lay between the germline ends. Germline lookup yields CDR1 SEHNR and CDR2 FQNEAQ (reference sequence). The CDR3 runs to 13 residues.

Only a few counts were recorded for this clonotype. The chain carries TRBV19 and TRBJ2-3; 8 bases align to TRBD2. Trimming took 0 bases from V and 2 from J; bases not matched to a gene: 4. The CDR3 sequence is 16 residues long. CDR1 is LNHDA and CDR2 is SQIVND in the germline V gene (reference sequence). CDR3 sequence reads: CASSIEAGGFTDTQYF. CDR3 in DNA: TGTGCCAGTAGTATAGAGGCGGGGGGCTTCACAGATACGCAGTATTTT.

The CDR3 coding sequence is TGTGCCAGCAGTTCCGGGGGCCCATATAGCAATCAGCCCCAGCATTTT. This translates into CASSSGGPYSNQPQHF. The gene calls are TRBV28 and TRBJ1-5, with D tentatively TRBD1 (6 bases). CDR1 and CDR2 from the germline V gene are MDHEN and SYDVKM. The CDR3 runs 16 residues. V lost 4 bases and J lost 0, with 13 bases in between.

This clonotype was seen repeatedly, ten times or more. This chain joins TRBV19 and TRBJ2-2, with TRBD1 as a possible D gene (5 bases). With 8 bases removed from V and 4 bases from J, the gap between germline ends came to 14 bases. In germline, CDR1 is LNHDA, CDR2 SQIVND (reference sequence). The CDR3 sequence is 14 residues long. The CDR3 loop reads CASHSGWGTGELFF. CDR3 bases: TGTGCCAGTCATTCAGGGTGGGGCACCGGGGAGCTGTTTTTT.

The V and J genes are TRBV6-1 and TRBJ2-7; no definite D call. CDR1 is MNHNS and CDR2 is SASEGT in the germline V gene. Trimming shortened V by 2 bases and J by 3 bases, and 14 bases separated the two germline ends. The CDR3 loop spans 15 amino acids. The CDR3 region has the DNA TGTGCCAGCAGTGAATATTCCGGGTTTCTCTACGAGCAGTACTTC. It translates to CASSEYSGFLYEQYF.

This chain joins TRBV28 and TRBJ1-5, with a weak D call TRBD1 (5 bases). CDR1 is MDHEN and CDR2 is SYDVKM in the germline V gene. The CDR3 runs to 14 residues. V was clipped by 5 bases and J by 9 bases, with 17 bases between them. In DNA form, the CDR3 reads TGTGCCAGCAGTCTTGGGGGGGTCCGGTGGCCCCAGCATTTT. It yields the protein CASSLGGVRWPQHF.

This clonotype has more than one count but fewer than ten. The gene calls are TRBV6-6 and TRBJ1-5; no reliable D call. Trimming left V 5 bases short and J 6 bases short, with 11 bases between. The CDR3 runs 13 residues. Germline values: CDR1 MNHNY, CDR2 SVGAGI (reference sequence). CDR3 amino acids: CASSEGIAQPQHF. The CDR3 DNA reads as TGTGCCAGCAGTGAGGGAATTGCTCAGCCCCAGCATTTT.

J is TRBJ1-5 and V is TRBV28; 11 bases align to TRBD1. This CDR3 contains 15 residues. The ends lost 6 bases at V and 11 bases at J; junction bases unmatched: 12. Germline CDR1 is MDHEN and CDR2 is SYDVKM. The CDR3 DNA follows: TGTGCCAGCAGCCTTTGGACAGGGGGCTTTCGGGCCCAGCATTTT. The encoded protein is CASSLWTGGFRAQHF.

This clonotype came up a few times. This chain uses TRBV7-3 with TRBJ1-6, with 9 bases aligning to TRBD1. CDR1 and CDR2 (germline): SGHTA, FQGTGA. There are 19 residues in the CDR3. Losses at the gene ends were 4 bases for V and 7 bases for J; bases not matched to a gene: 17. This CDR3 reads CASSSVRQGGWGYNSPLHF. The CDR3 DNA is TGTGCCAGCAGCTCTGTACGACAGGGGGGTTGGGGTTACAATTCACCCCTCCACTTT.